The entry below describes one T cell receptor (beta chain). Its antigen is still unknown. The source of the sample is a study of beta chain features in type 1 diabetes. The overall study: No patient-donor differences in age, gender, total cells or subset yield. Regarding the study as a whole: The influence of HLA type on TCRB rearrangement stayed undetermined. Researchers reported that naive, central memory and Treg TCRB repertoires appeared more similar in patients than in healthy donors. TCRB CDR3s from Type 1 diabetes patients were moderately but significantly shorter in all four CD4+ subsets.

CDR3 length equals 16 residues. Germline V gene sequence: CDR1 SGHRS, CDR2 YFSETQ. Trimming cost V 3 bases and J 1 base; bases outside gene matches: 7. The study reverse transcribed the entire isolated RNA, so it sequenced expressed TCRB transcripts. Here immunoSEQ multiplex PCR was the method, and the copy in TCRdb shows in-frame clones only, minus some. This table has almost 350,000 clones, around 9.3% appearing once. This clonotype was obtained from a man aged 25 to 45 with type 1 diabetes. V is TRBV5-1 and J is TRBJ2-3; 8 nucleotides agree with TRBD1. The sequencing sample was made of central memory CD4+ T cells from blood. CDR3 sequence (DNA): TGCGCCAGCAGCTCCAGGACAGGGACCGGCACAGATACGCAGTATTTT. Translated, it gives CASSSRTGTGTDTQYF.